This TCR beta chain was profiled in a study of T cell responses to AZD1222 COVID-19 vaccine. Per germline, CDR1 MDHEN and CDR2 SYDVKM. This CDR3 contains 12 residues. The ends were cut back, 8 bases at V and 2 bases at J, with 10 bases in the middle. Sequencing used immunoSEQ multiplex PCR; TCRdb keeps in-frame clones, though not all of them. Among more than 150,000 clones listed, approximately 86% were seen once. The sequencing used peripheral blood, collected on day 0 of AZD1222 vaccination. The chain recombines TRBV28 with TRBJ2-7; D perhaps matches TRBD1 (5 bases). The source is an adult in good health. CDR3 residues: CASQQAPYEQYF. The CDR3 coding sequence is TGTGCCAGCCAACAGGCCCCCTACGAGCAGTACTTC.